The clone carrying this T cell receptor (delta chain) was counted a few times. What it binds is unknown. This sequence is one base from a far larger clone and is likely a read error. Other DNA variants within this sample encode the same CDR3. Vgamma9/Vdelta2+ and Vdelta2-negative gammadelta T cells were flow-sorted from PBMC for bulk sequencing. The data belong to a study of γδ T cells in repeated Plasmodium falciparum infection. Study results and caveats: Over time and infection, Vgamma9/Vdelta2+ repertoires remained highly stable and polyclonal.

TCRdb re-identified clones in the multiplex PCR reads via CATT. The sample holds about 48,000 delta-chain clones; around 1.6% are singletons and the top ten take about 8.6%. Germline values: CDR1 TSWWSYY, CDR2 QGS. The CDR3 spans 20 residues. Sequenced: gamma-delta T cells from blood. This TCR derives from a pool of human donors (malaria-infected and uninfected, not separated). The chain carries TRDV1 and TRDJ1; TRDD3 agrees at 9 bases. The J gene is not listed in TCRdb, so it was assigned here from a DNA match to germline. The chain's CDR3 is CALGECLTTTGGPDTDKLIF. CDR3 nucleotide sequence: TGCGCTCTTGGGGAATGTCTTACCACGACTGGGGGACCTGATACCGATAAACTCATCTTT.